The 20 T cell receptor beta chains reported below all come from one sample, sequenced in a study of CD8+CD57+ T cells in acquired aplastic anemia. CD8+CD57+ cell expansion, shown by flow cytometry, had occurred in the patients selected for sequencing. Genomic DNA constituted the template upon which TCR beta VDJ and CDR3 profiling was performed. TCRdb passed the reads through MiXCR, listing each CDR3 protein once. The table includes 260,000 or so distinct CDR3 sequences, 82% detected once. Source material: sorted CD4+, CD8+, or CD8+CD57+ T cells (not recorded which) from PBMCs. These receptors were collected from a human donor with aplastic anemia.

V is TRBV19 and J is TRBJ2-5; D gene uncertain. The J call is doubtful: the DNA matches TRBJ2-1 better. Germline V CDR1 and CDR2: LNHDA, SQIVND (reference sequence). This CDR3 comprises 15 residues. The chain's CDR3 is CASSIAIGGYNEQFF. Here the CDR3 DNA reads TGTGCCAGTAGTATAGCTATCGGCGGCTACAATGAGCAGTTCTTC.

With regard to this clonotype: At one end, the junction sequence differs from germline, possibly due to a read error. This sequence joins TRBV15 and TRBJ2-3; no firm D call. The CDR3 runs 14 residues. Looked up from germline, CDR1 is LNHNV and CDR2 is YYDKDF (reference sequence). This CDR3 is CASSRGSELDTQYF. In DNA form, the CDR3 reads TGTGCCAGCAGCAGAGGAAGCGAGCTAGATACCCAGTACTTT.

The CDR3 DNA follows: TGCGCCAGCAGCGGCGAAGGGGGCGGTCAGTACTTC. Translated, it gives CASSGEGGGQYF. The J gene is TRBJ2-4, the V gene TRBV5-1, with 7 positions matching TRBD1. The V gene's germline CDR1 is SGHRS and CDR2 YFSETQ. The CDR3 sequence is 12 residues long. Trimming took 4 bases from V and 12 from J; bases not matched to a gene: 7.

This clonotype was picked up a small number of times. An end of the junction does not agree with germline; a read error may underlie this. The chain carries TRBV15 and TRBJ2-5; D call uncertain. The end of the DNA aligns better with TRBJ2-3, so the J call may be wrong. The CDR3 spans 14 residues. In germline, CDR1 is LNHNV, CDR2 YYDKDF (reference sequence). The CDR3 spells CATSLGRGQDTQYF. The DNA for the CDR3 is TGTGCCACCAGCTTAGGCAGAGGTCAAGATACCCAGTATTTT.

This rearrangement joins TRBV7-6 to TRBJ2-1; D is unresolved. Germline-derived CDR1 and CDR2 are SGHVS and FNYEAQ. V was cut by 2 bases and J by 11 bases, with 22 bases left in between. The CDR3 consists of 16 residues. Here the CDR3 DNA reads TGTGCCAGCAGCTTACGCGGTTCCTACATCGGCGAGCAGCAGTTCTTC. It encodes CASSLRGSYIGEQQFF.

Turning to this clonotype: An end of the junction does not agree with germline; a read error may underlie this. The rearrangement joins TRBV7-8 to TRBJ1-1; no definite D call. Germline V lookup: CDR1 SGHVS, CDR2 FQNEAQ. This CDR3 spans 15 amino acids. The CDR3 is CASSLDRTRNTQAFF. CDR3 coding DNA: TGTGCCAGCAGCTTAGATCGAACACGGAACACTCAAGCTTTCTTT.

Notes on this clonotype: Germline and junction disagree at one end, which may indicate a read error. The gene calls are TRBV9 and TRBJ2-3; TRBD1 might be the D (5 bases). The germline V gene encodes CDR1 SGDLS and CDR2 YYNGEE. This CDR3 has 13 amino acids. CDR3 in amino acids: CASSAGSASPLYF. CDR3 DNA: TGTGCCAGCAGCGCAGGGTCTGCGTCACCCCTCTACTTT.

The CDR3 DNA follows: TGTGCCAGCAGCTTACCCCACGGGACAAAAGAGACCCACTACGAGCAGTACGTC. Its protein is CASSLPHGTKETHYEQYV. The chain links TRBV7-8 to TRBJ2-7, with D possibly TRBD1 on 6 matching bases. Looked up from germline, CDR1 is SGHVS and CDR2 is FQNEAQ. This CDR3 spans 18 amino acids. Trimming cost V 2 bases and J 3 bases, with 23 bases left between them.

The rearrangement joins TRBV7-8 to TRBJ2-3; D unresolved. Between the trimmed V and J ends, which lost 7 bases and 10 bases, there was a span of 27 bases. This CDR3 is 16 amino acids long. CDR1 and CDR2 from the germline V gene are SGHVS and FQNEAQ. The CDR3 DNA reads TGTGCCAGCAACCGTGATCAGCCCCAGCATTCGGATGCGCAGTATTTT. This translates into CASNRDQPQHSDAQYF.

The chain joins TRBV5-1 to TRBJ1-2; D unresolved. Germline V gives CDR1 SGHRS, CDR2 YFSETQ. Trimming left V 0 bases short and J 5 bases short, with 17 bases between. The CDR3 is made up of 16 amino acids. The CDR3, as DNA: TGCGCCAGCAGCTTGGTAGCGACCAGCTCCGTATATGGCTACACCTTC. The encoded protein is CASSLVATSSVYGYTF.

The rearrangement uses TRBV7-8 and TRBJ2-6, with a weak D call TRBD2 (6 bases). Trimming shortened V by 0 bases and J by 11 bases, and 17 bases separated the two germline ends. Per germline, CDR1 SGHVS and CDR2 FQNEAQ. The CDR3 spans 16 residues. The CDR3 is CASSLARSAGKHVLTF. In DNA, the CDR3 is TGTGCCAGCAGCTTAGCGCGTAGCGCGGGAAAACACGTCCTGACTTTC.

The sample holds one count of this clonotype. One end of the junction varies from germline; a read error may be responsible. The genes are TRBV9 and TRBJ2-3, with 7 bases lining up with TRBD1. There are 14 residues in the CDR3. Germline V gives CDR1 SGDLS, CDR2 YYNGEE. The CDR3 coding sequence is TGTGCCAGCAGCTTAGGGGGCTCTCCCCATACGCAGAATTTT. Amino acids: CASSLGGSPHTQNF. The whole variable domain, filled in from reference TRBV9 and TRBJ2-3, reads DSGVTQTPKHLITATGQRVTLRCSPRSGDLSVYWYQQSLDQGLQFLIQYYNGEERAKGNILERFSAQQFPDLHSELNLSSLELGDSALYFCASSLGGSPHTQNFGPGTRLTVL.

DNA for the CDR3: TGTGCCAGCAGCCTGCATACAGGGGAGAGGTCACCCCTCTACGAGCAGTACGTC. It specifies CASSLHTGERSPLYEQYV. The chain employs TRBV7-2 and TRBJ2-7, with 7 bases fitting TRBD1. The CDR3 sequence is 18 residues long. After removal of 5 bases from V and 3 bases from J, the junction contained 19 bases not matched to a gene. From germline, CDR1 is SGHTA and CDR2 FQGNSA.

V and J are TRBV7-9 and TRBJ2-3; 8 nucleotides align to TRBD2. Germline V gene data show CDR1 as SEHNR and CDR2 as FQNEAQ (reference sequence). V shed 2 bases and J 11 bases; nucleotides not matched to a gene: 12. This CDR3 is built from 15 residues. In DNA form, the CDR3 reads TGTGCCAGCAGCTTACGGGGAAGCGGGAGAGACGAGCAGTATTTT. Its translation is CASSLRGSGRDEQYF.

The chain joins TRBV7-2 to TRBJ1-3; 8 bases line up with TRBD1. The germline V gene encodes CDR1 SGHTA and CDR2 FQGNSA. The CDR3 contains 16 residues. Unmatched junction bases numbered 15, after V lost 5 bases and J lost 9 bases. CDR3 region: CASSRGQGSNYGTIYF. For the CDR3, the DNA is TGTGCCAGCAGCCGAGGACAGGGCTCAAACTATGGCACCATATATTTT.

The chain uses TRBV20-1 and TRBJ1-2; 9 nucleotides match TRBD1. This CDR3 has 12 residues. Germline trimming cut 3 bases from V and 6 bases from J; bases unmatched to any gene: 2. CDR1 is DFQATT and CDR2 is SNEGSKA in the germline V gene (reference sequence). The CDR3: CSARGQGDGYTF. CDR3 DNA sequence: TGCAGTGCTAGGGGACAGGGAGATGGCTACACCTTC.

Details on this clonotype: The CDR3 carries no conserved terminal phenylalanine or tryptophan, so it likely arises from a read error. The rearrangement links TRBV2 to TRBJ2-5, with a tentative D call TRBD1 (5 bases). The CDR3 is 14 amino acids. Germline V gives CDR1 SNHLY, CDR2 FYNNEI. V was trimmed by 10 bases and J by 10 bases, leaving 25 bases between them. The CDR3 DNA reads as TGTGCCACCAGGTGGGGCGCCAGCCTACCCCACCAGTACTAC. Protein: CATRWGASLPHQYY.

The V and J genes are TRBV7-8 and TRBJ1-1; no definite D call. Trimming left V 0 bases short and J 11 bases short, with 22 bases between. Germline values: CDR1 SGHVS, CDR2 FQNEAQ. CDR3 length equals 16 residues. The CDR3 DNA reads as TGTGCCAGCAGCTTAGCCCGGGGTCCCGGTAACAAGTATGCTTTCTTT. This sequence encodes CASSLARGPGNKYAFF. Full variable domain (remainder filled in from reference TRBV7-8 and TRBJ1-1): GAGVSQSPRYKVAKRGQDVALRCDPISGHVSLFWYQQALGQGPEFLTYFQNEAQLDKSGLPSDRFFAERPEGSVSTLKIQRTQQEDSAVYLCASSLARGPGNKYAFFGQGTRLTVV.

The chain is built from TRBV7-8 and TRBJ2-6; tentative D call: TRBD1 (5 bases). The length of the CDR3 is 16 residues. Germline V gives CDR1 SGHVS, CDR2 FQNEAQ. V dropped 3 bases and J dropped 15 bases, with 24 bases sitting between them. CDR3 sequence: CASSFAQGGYEKYLTF. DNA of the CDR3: TGTGCCAGCAGCTTCGCGCAGGGCGGATACGAGAAGTACCTGACTTTC.

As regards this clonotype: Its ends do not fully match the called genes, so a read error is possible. The CDR3 DNA is TGTGCCAGCAGCCCAGCGGGGAGCTGGGGAGAGCCGCAGTTT. Translating gives CASSPAGSWGEPQF. The J gene is TRBJ2-3, the V gene TRBV7-3; 7 bases map to TRBD2. The CDR3 loop spans 14 amino acids. Looked up from germline, CDR1 is SGHTA and CDR2 is FQGTGA.